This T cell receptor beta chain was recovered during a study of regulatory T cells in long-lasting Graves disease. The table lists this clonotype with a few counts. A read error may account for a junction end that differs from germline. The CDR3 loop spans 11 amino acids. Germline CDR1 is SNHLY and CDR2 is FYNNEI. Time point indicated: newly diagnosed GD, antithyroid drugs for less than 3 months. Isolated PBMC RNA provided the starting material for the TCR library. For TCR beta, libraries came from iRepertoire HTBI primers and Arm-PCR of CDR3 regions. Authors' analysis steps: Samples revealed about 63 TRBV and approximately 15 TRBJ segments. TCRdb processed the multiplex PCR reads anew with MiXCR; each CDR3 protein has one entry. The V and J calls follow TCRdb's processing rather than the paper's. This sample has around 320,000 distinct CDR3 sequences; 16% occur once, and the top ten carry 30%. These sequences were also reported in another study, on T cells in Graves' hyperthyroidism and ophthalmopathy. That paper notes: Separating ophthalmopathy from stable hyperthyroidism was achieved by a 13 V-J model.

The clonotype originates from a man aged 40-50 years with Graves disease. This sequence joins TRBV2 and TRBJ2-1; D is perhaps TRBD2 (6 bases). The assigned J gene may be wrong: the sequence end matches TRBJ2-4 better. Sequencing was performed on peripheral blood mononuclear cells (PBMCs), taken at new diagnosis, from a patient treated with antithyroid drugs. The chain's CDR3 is CASRGGNTQYF. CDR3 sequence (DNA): TGTGCCAGCAGGGGCGGGAACACTCAGTACTTC.